This T cell receptor (beta chain) came from a study of CD8+ T cells in alopecia areata. Isolated RNA was reverse transcribed into cDNA used as the sequencing template. Sequencing was performed with immunoSEQ multiplex PCR; in TCRdb, only in-frame clones are kept and a portion is missing. Here the sample spans fewer than 200,000 clones, approximately 56% being singletons. Germline lookup yields CDR1 SQVTM and CDR2 ANQGSEA. The V end lost 4 bases, the J end lost 3 bases, and 14 bases lay between the germline ends. The CDR3 spans 14 residues. Samples from alopecia areata patients were lesional scalp punch biopsies and peripheral blood. This clone was seen a few times.

The J gene is TRBJ2-3, the V gene TRBV29-1; D might be TRBD2 (6 bases). The sample was CD4+ T cells sorted from blood, taken at week 0. The source of this sequence is a human donor with alopecia areata. CDR3 nucleotide sequence: TGCAGCGTTGCGGGGGTGCCGATTACAGATACGCAGTATTTT. Translation gives CSVAGVPITDTQYF.